This T cell receptor (beta chain) stems from a study of tumor-infiltrating lymphocytes in primary liver carcinoma (dated by TCRdb to about 2017). About the investigation overall: Of the five patients, three men and two women aged 30 to 69 years, four had hepatocellular carcinoma and one had combined HCC and intrahepatic cholangiocarcinoma. Technical replicate repertoires showed high reproducibility, with mean shared-clone rates approximately 0.89 and correlation coefficients above 0.95. The tumors of the five patients were staged as T1-T3 N0M0, with maximum diameters ranging from about 4.2 to 10 cm. A total of some 35 specimens from 5 patients went through TCRbeta repertoire sequencing, namely 25 tumor regions, 5 adjacent noncancerous liver tissues and 5 peripheral blood samples. The study combined TCRbeta repertoire sequencing, expression microarrays and whole-exome sequencing across five regions of each liver tumor, with adjacent normal tissue and blood. To link TCRbeta repertoire diversity to the local molecular phenotype, the 20 to 25 tumor region samples were profiled with Agilent mRNA microarrays. Roughly 3.5 to 8 million productive TCRbeta reads were obtained per sample, and no significant difference in read depth was found between tissue types.

Without any cell sorting, total RNA and DNA were co-extracted from roughly 20-30 mg of bulk tissue using the AllPrep DNA/RNA mini kit. Between November 2015 and March 2016, five patients in China with histopathologically diagnosed primary liver carcinoma had their tumors surgically resected. Patients had chronic HBV infection and were treatment-naive at sampling. Five spatially separated regions were sampled per tumor: superior, inferior, left-lateral and right-lateral poles, plus the tumor centre. Histology showed that every tumor sample contained more than 85% viable tumor cells. Pieces of fresh tumor and adjacent tissue were cut in half, with one half kept in RNAlater at -80 degrees C and the other half sent for histology. Notes on this clonotype: Its antigen has not been determined. One end of the junction fails to match germline, which may point to a read error.

On the study overall, not on this receptor specifically: Pairs of tumor regions showed greater repertoire overlap (mean about 35%) than tumor-adjacent pairs (about 17%) or tumor-blood pairs (approximately 14%), which is consistent with antigen-driven expansion. Only 4 to 6 patients were included in the study, and the authors note that the findings should be validated in a larger study. Because the samples were bulk and unsorted, CD4+ and CD8+ T cell repertoires could not be compared. The top 250 clones made up a significantly larger repertoire fraction in tumors than in blood (p = 0.039). Only the TCR beta chain was sequenced, so true repertoire diversity is likely underestimated because unpaired alpha chains were not captured. Just about 8-25% of top clones turned up in all five regions of a tumor, which suggests spatial heterogeneity among tumor-infiltrating T cells.

Using a constant-region primer and ProtoScript II reverse transcriptase, TCRbeta-specific cDNA was reverse-transcribed from roughly 460 ng total RNA. The TCRbeta libraries were prepared through three rounds of nested multiplex PCR following a slightly modified ARM-PCR procedure. Each of the first two PCR rounds ran for approximately 10 cycles using multiplex TRBV1-TRBV30 forward primers together with a Cbeta reverse primer. Sample barcodes and Illumina adapters were added in a final 25-cycle PCR using Deep VentR polymerase. Before sequencing, amplicons of 200-500 bp were gel-purified using a QIAquick gel extraction kit. The TCRbeta amplicons were sequenced with 250-bp paired-end reads on an Illumina HiSeq 2500. Concerning the study's data processing: Reads were quality-trimmed with Trimmomatic v0.33, and paired reads were merged with FLASH v1.2.11 to recover full CDR3 sequences. MiGEC v1.2.1b assigned V, D and J germline segments to the rearranged TCRbeta sequences. VDJtools v1.0.0 computed clonotype statistics and Shannon-Wiener diversity indices. To cut down on sampling bias, every analysis after diversity analysis relied on just the 250 most abundant clonotypes from each sample. In TCRdb, the public reads were trimmed at Q25 with fastp and aligned with MiXCR, with productive beta chains retained. Each entry merges the rows of one CDR3 protein and shows their most common DNA and genes. These V and J calls are TCRdb output, not the study's own analysis. The sample data list approximately 47,000 distinct CDR3 sequences, and about 68% of these were observed just once. About a quarter of the sample rests with the top ten.

As encoded in the germline V gene, CDR1 is SQVTM while CDR2 is ANQGSEA. The CDR3 has 15 amino acids, counting the end cysteine and phenylalanine. Of all the DNA, just the CDR3 is kept, 45 bases in frame from base 1. The chain is encoded by TRBV29-1 joined to TRBJ2-7, with 10 junctional bases fitting TRBD1. This receptor was taken from a man aged 35 to 55 with primary liver carcinoma and hepatitis B virus infection. What was sequenced was liver tumor tissue from sampling region 3. The cell subset or site label of this sample denotes: tumor region T3, left-lateral pole. The CDR3 in this case is CSIEEEGQGVYEQCF. The sequence in DNA is TGCAGCATTGAAGAAGAAGGACAGGGGGTCTACGAGCAGTGCTTC.